One and the same sample provided the 10 T cell receptor beta chains below, sequenced in a study of OX40 agonist ivuxolimab in advanced cancers. Some clones are missing from TCRdb's copy, which holds only in-frame ones; the method was immunoSEQ multiplex PCR. The table records 70,000 or so clones, 80% to 90% of them present only once. The sequenced sample was CD4+ or CD8+ T cells sorted from blood, obtained in a trial of the OX40 agonist ivuxolimab. All receptors derive from an adult with an advanced solid tumor such as melanoma, head and neck, liver or kidney cancer.

This clone was seen a single time. The chain carries TRBV19 and TRBJ2-5; 7 nucleotides line up with TRBD1. Germline CDR1 is LNHDA and CDR2 is SQIVND (reference sequence). The CDR3 has 15 residues. The V and J ends lost 5 bases and 1 base, in that order; junction bases with no gene match: 7. This CDR3 is CASSRGQDLQETQYF. The CDR3 DNA is TGTGCCAGTAGTCGAGGACAGGACCTCCAAGAGACCCAGTACTTC. The whole variable domain, filled in from reference TRBV19 and TRBJ2-5, reads DGGITQSPKYLFRKEGQNVTLSCEQNLNHDAMYWYRQDPGQGLRLIYYSQIVNDFQKGDIAEGYSVSREKKESFPLTVTSAQKNPTAFYLCASSRGQDLQETQYFGPGTRLLVL.

The chain links TRBV4-2 to TRBJ2-7, with 13 bases aligning to TRBD2. The CDR3 length is 14 residues. Germline-derived CDR1 and CDR2 are LGHNA and YNFKEQ. The ends lost 4 bases at V and 4 bases at J; junction bases unmatched: 1. The CDR3 bases are TGTGCCAGCAGCCCGGGACTAGCGGGGTACGAGCAGTACTTC. It yields the protein CASSPGLAGYEQYF.

Within the sample, this clone is medium-sized. V gene TRBV19 combines with J gene TRBJ2-7; perhaps TRBD1 as D (5 bases). This CDR3 has 13 residues. Germline V gives CDR1 LNHDA, CDR2 SQIVND (reference sequence). V lost 3 bases and J lost 3, with 9 bases in between. CDR3 bases: TGTGCCAGTAGTATGGTCAGGGACTACGAGCAGTACTTC. It encodes CASSMVRDYEQYF.

The chain has TRBV4-2 and TRBJ2-3; 14 positions match TRBD2. CDR1 and CDR2 from the germline V gene are LGHNA and YNFKEQ. CDR3 size: 18 residues. The junction had 10 bases not matched to a gene; V was cut back by 5 bases and J by 3 bases. The CDR3 spells CASSIRLAGGRRTDTQYF. CDR3 DNA: TGTGCCAGCAGCATAAGACTAGCGGGGGGGCGAAGGACAGATACGCAGTATTTT.

The chain joins TRBV6-1 to TRBJ2-1, with TRBD2 matching 8 bases. Germline assignment: CDR1 MNHNS and CDR2 SASEGT. The V segment lost 7 bases and the J segment 3 bases; nucleotides outside the gene matches: 5. This CDR3 spans 14 amino acids. CDR3 region: CASIRAGGYNEQFF. CDR3 sequence (DNA): TGTGCCAGCATCCGCGCGGGGGGCTACAATGAGCAGTTCTTC.

V and J are TRBV10-2 and TRBJ1-3, with a tentative D call TRBD1 (5 bases). The CDR3 extends over 16 amino acids. Germline V CDR1 and CDR2: WSHSY, SAAADI. Trimming took off 6 bases at V and 0 bases at J, with 15 bases between the two ends. CDR3 coding DNA: TGCGCCAGCAGCTCCGGGACGGCTGGCTCTGGAAACACCATATATTTT. Its translation: CASSSGTAGSGNTIYF.

V is TRBV5-5 and J is TRBJ2-7; 9 bases are shared with TRBD1. Germline V lookup: CDR1 SGHKS, CDR2 YYEKEE (reference sequence). The trim removed 0 bases at V and 2 bases at J, leaving 3 bases unmatched. This CDR3 spans 15 amino acids. The CDR3 sequence is CASSLGQGGAYEQYF. The CDR3 nucleotides read TGTGCCAGCAGCTTGGGACAGGGGGGAGCCTACGAGCAGTACTTC. The variable domain in full, with the rest retrieved from reference TRBV5-5 and TRBJ2-7, is DAGVTQSPTHLIKTRGQQVTLRCSPISGHKSVSWYQQVLGQGPQFIFQYYEKEERGRGNFPDRFSARQFPNYSSELNVNALLLGDSALYLCASSLGQGGAYEQYFGPGTRLTVT.

The rearrangement links TRBV5-1 to TRBJ1-1; TRBD1 might be the D (6 bases). The CDR3 covers 15 residues. V lost 1 base to trimming and J lost 1 base, with 11 bases between them. Germline V gene data show CDR1 as SGHRS and CDR2 as YFSETQ. CDR3 DNA: TGCGCCAGCAGCTTGACCCCGGGACAGAACACTGAAGCTTTCTTT. As protein: CASSLTPGQNTEAFF.

The rearrangement links TRBV9 to TRBJ1-2; a weak D match, TRBD1 (5 bases). Germline assignment: CDR1 SGDLS and CDR2 YYNGEE. Trimming took off 4 bases at V and 4 bases at J, with 26 bases between the two ends. This CDR3 has 18 amino acids. In DNA form, the CDR3 reads TGTGCCAGCAGCCTGCCAGTTAATCTGGGGCGGCGTCCCTATGGCTACACCTTC. Its protein product is CASSLPVNLGRRPYGYTF.

The V call is TRBV6-4, the J call TRBJ1-5; TRBD1 matches at 7 bases. This CDR3 has 13 residues. Germline trimming cut 6 bases from V and 9 bases from J; bases unmatched to any gene: 8. From germline, CDR1 is MRHNA and CDR2 SNTAGT. The CDR3 DNA is TGTGCCAGCAGCCGTCTGACAGGGTCGCCCCAGCATTTT. Translating it yields CASSRLTGSPQHF.